The 24 T cell receptor beta chains presented below share a single source sample, sequenced in a study of T-cell reconstitution after alpha-beta-depleted transplantation in children. Researchers prepared the TCRbeta library using unique molecular identifiers, the study reports. One entry per CDR3 protein results from TCRdb running MiXCR on the PCR reads. The data hold hundreds of thousands of distinct CDR3 sequences, with roughly a quarter observed a single time. The sequencing here drew on PBMCs, mostly from graft donor cells, taken 360 days after TCRalphabeta/CD19-depleted stem cell transplant. The origin of the receptors is a female patient aged 2-10 years who had a stem cell transplant for congenital amegakaryocytic thrombocytopenia, so the T cells may come from the graft donor.

J is TRBJ1-1 and V is TRBV15; no clear D. V shed 2 bases and J shed 1 base, with 2 bases lying between them. Germline loops: CDR1 LNHNV, CDR2 YYDKDF (reference sequence). The CDR3 consists of 12 residues. CDR3 coding DNA: TGTGCCACCAGCAGACAGAACACTGAAGCTTTCTTT. Encoded protein: CATSRQNTEAFF.

This clonotype was seen only a few times. V is TRBV29-1 and J is TRBJ2-3, with D hard to call. The CDR3 sequence is 13 residues long. Germline loops: CDR1 SQVTM, CDR2 ANQGSEA. Trimming shortened V by 6 bases and J by 6 bases, and 16 bases separated the two germline ends. The CDR3: CSVAGPISDTQYF. The CDR3, as DNA: TGCAGCGTAGCTGGTCCAATCTCTGATACGCAGTATTTT.

This clonotype was observed a few times. The chain carries TRBV12-3 or TRBV12-4 and TRBJ1-4; D is perhaps TRBD1 (5 bases). Deletions cut 4 bases from V and 5 bases from J, with 11 bases between. CDR3 length equals 14 residues. CDR3 amino acids: CASSSAGSNEKLFF. The DNA of the CDR3 is TGTGCCAGCAGTTCAGCAGGGTCGAATGAAAAACTGTTTTTT.

The chain employs TRBV28 and TRBJ2-3; D perhaps matches TRBD2 (5 bases). This CDR3 comprises 15 residues. V was shortened by 8 bases and J by 0 bases, with 15 bases between the two germline ends. Looked up from germline, CDR1 is MDHEN and CDR2 is SYDVKM. CDR3: CASCEGGLSTDTQYF. CDR3 in DNA: TGTGCCAGCTGCGAGGGCGGTCTGAGCACAGATACGCAGTATTTT.

The chain employs TRBV28 and TRBJ2-1; TRBD1 matches at 7 bases. In germline, CDR1 is MDHEN, CDR2 SYDVKM. The V segment lost 3 bases and the J segment 9 bases; nucleotides outside the gene matches: 11. This CDR3 is 15 amino acids long. This CDR3 is CASSFGATGPIEQFF. DNA of the CDR3: TGTGCCAGCAGTTTTGGGGCGACAGGGCCCATTGAGCAGTTCTTC.

The chain couples TRBV20-1 to TRBJ1-5; D possibly corresponds to TRBD1 (6 bases). The CDR3 has 14 residues. Germline lookup yields CDR1 DFQATT and CDR2 SNEGSKA (reference sequence). Between the trimmed V and J ends, which lost 1 base and 4 bases, there was a span of 11 bases. The CDR3 loop is CSARGRGKNQPQHF. CDR3 DNA sequence: TGCAGTGCTAGAGGTAGGGGGAAGAATCAGCCCCAGCATTTT.

There are a few counts of this clonotype. The V gene is TRBV12-3 or TRBV12-4, the J gene TRBJ1-4; 10 positions agree with TRBD1. The V segment lost 5 bases and the J segment 8 bases; nucleotides outside the gene matches: 5. The CDR3 consists of 14 residues. CDR3 sequence (DNA): TGTGCCAGCAGTCGGGACAGGGGAGAGGAAAAACTGTTTTTT. It translates to CASSRDRGEEKLFF.

This clonotype appeared a few times. The chain combines TRBV20-1 with TRBJ2-1; no definite D call. Germline V gene lookup returns CDR1 DFQATT and CDR2 SNEGSKA (reference sequence). The CDR3 sequence is 10 residues long. V was clipped by 3 bases and J by 5 bases, with 2 bases between them. For the CDR3, the DNA is TGCAGTGCTAGGCACAATGAGCAGTTCTTC. Protein: CSARHNEQFF.

This chain uses TRBV18 with TRBJ2-7; TRBD2 is a possible D gene (6 bases). In germline, CDR1 is KGHSH, CDR2 LQKENI. Trimming took off 3 bases at V and 5 bases at J, with 14 bases between the two ends. The CDR3 totals 14 residues. The CDR3 spells CASSPRRTNHEQYF. Written as DNA, the CDR3 is TGTGCCAGCTCACCTCGGAGGACTAACCACGAGCAGTACTTC.

This clonotype was seen a handful of times. The V gene is TRBV3-1, the J gene TRBJ2-1; the D is unclear. Germline V CDR1 and CDR2: LGHDT, YNNKEL (reference sequence). The CDR3 is 16 amino acids. Trimming stripped 0 bases from V and 6 bases from J, with 15 bases between. The CDR3 nucleotides read TGTGCCAGCAGCCAAGATAATGGGTTTTGGTCCAATGAGCAGTTCTTC. Its translation is CASSQDNGFWSNEQFF.

This clonotype was found a few times. The rearrangement uses TRBV28 and TRBJ2-1; the match to TRBD2 covers 8 bases. Germline V CDR1 and CDR2: MDHEN, SYDVKM. V dropped 1 base and J dropped 6; count of bases not matched to a gene: 8. CDR3 length: 16 amino acids. The CDR3, as DNA: TGTGCCAGCAGTTTATTAGACGGGAGGGGGAGCAATGAGCAGTTCTTC. Protein product: CASSLLDGRGSNEQFF.

This clonotype was recorded a few times. The chain recombines TRBV20-1 with TRBJ1-1; 10 bases align to TRBD1. Germline-derived CDR1 and CDR2 are DFQATT and SNEGSKA (reference sequence). V shed 6 bases, J shed 6 bases, and the junction held 13 bases outside the gene matches. The CDR3 length is 15 residues. CDR3 DNA sequence: TGCAGTGCGGTCCCCCCCGGGACAGGGGACGCTGAAGCTTTCTTT. This codes for CSAVPPGTGDAEAFF.

This chain uses TRBV7-2 with TRBJ2-7, with D hard to call. Germline V lookup: CDR1 SGHTA, CDR2 FQGNSA. This CDR3 comprises 15 residues. V was pared by 3 bases and J by 3 bases, with 15 bases between. Written as DNA, the CDR3 is TGTGCCAGCAGCTTCTACGGTTCTCCAAGCTACGAGCAGTACTTC. Its protein is CASSFYGSPSYEQYF.

V usage is TRBV27 and J usage is TRBJ2-2; a weak D match, TRBD2 (5 bases). Germline assignment: CDR1 MNHEY and CDR2 SMNVEV (reference sequence). This CDR3 has 14 residues. The ends were cut back, 1 base at V and 3 bases at J, with 6 bases in the middle. CDR3 DNA sequence: TGTGCCAGCAGTTTATACGGGGACACCGGGGAGCTGTTTTTT. It specifies CASSLYGDTGELFF.

J is TRBJ2-1 and V is TRBV6-5; D is ambiguous. Germline V CDR1 and CDR2: MNHEY, SVGAGI. The CDR3 spans 14 residues. The ends were cut back, 0 bases at V and 4 bases at J, with 7 bases in the middle. The CDR3 coding sequence is TGTGCCAGCAGTTACTCAGCCGGATACAATGAGCAGTTCTTC. This encodes CASSYSAGYNEQFF.

The chain carries TRBV20-1 and TRBJ2-3; TRBD2 agrees at 9 bases. The trim removed 7 bases at V and 1 base at J, leaving 9 bases unmatched. In germline, CDR1 is DFQATT, CDR2 SNEGSKA (reference sequence). The CDR3 length is 15 residues. Here the CDR3 DNA reads TGCAGTGTTAACCAGGCGGGGGGGGGCACAGATACGCAGTATTTT. It translates to CSVNQAGGGTDTQYF.

Remarks on this clonotype: In this CDR3 the conserved last residue, phenylalanine or tryptophan, is missing, so a read error is likely. The gene calls are TRBV15 and TRBJ1-3, with D maybe TRBD1 (6 bases). Trimming shortened V by 7 bases and J by 4 bases, and 14 bases separated the two germline ends. CDR3 length equals 14 residues. CDR1 LNHNV and CDR2 YYDKDF come from the germline V gene (reference sequence). CDR3 coding DNA: TGTGCCACCAAGGACAGCGGGAAAGGAAACACCATATATTCT. Translated, it gives CATKDSGKGNTIYS.

V and J are TRBV14 and TRBJ1-1; no reliable D call. The V gene lost 1 base and the J gene lost 5 bases, with 8 bases spanning the gap. Germline assignment: CDR1 SGHDN and CDR2 FVKESK. CDR3 length: 13 residues. The CDR3, as DNA: TGTGCCAGCAGCCAAGTTGCGGGAACTGAAGCTTTCTTT. This codes for CASSQVAGTEAFF. The full variable domain, in which reference TRBV14 and TRBJ1-1 provide the parts outside the CDR3, is EAGVTQFPSHSVIEKGQTVTLRCDPISGHDNLYWYRRVMGKEIKFLLHFVKESKQDESGMPNNRFLAERTGGTYSTLKVQPAELEDSGVYFCASSQVAGTEAFFGQGTRLTVV.

V usage is TRBV20-1 and J usage is TRBJ2-1; the D is unclear. V was pared by 1 base and J by 9 bases, with 7 bases between. Germline V gene data show CDR1 as DFQATT and CDR2 as SNEGSKA (reference sequence). The CDR3 is 11 residues long. The CDR3 DNA is TGCAGTGCTAGAGTAGGAGTTGAGCAGTTCTTC. Translation gives CSARVGVEQFF.

The chain joins TRBV6-5 to TRBJ1-2, with unresolved D. This CDR3 spans 14 amino acids. Looked up from germline, CDR1 is MNHEY and CDR2 is SVGAGI. Trimming removed 0 bases from V and 3 bases from J, with 8 bases in between. In DNA form, the CDR3 reads TGTGCCAGCAGTTACTCCCCTCCATACTATGGCTACACCTTC. Translation: CASSYSPPYYGYTF.

This sequence joins TRBV6-2 or TRBV6-3 and TRBJ2-1; the D gene is possibly TRBD2 (5 bases). V gave up 7 bases and J gave up 10 bases, with 14 bases separating them. Germline-derived CDR1 and CDR2 are MNHEY and SVGEGT. The CDR3 loop spans 12 amino acids. The CDR3 nucleotides read TGTGCCAGCACGTCGGGGATCGGGGAGCAGTTCTTC. This codes for CASTSGIGEQFF.

The rearrangement links TRBV19 to TRBJ2-3; 14 bases map to TRBD2. This CDR3 has 21 residues. The V gene's germline CDR1 is LNHDA and CDR2 SQIVND (reference sequence). Losses at the gene ends were 6 bases for V and 4 bases for J; bases not matched to a gene: 21. DNA of the CDR3: TGTGCCAGTAGAGCCCGACCGGGACTAGCGGGAGTGGGTGAAGTAGCAGATACGCAGTATTTT. It specifies CASRARPGLAGVGEVADTQYF.

This clonotype was seen a few times. V is TRBV29-1 and J is TRBJ1-1; 8 bases map to TRBD1. CDR1 is SQVTM and CDR2 is ANQGSEA in the germline V gene. Trimming removed 3 bases from V and 1 base from J; junction bases left unmatched: 13. CDR3 length equals 17 residues. This CDR3 is CSVDSLGTGPTNTEAFF. The CDR3 DNA follows: TGCAGCGTTGATAGCCTCGGGACAGGACCTACGAACACTGAAGCTTTCTTT.

The rearrangement joins TRBV14 to TRBJ2-5, with no clear D. The CDR3 is 15 residues long. Trimming cost V 1 base and J 2 bases, with 11 bases left between them. Germline V gene lookup returns CDR1 SGHDN and CDR2 FVKESK. The CDR3 region has the DNA TGTGCCAGCAGCCAAGCCGTGGTGGTGCAAGAGACCCAGTACTTC. It translates to CASSQAVVVQETQYF.